Below are 9 T cell receptor beta chains sequenced from a single sample in a study of tumor T cells in aggressive B-cell lymphoma. Clones were read by immunoSEQ multiplex PCR, and TCRdb kept only the in-frame ones, dropping some. The table lists roughly 8,100 clones, around 86% of them singletons. Sample: tumor tissue. The receptors come from an adult with diffuse large B cell lymphoma.

The chain joins TRBV4-1 to TRBJ2-4; 10 bases match TRBD2. The trim removed 4 bases at V and 10 bases at J, leaving 10 bases unmatched. The CDR3 consists of 15 residues. In germline, CDR1 is MGHRA, CDR2 YSYEKL. The CDR3 is CASSRDEREGQIQYF. The CDR3 DNA follows: TGCGCCAGCAGCCGAGACGAGCGGGAGGGCCAAATTCAGTACTTC.

The chain is built from TRBV27 and TRBJ1-2; 7 nucleotides match TRBD1. CDR1 and CDR2 from the germline V gene are MNHEY and SMNVEV (reference sequence). The CDR3 has 16 amino acids. The V gene end was trimmed by 5 bases and the J gene end by 4 bases; junction bases not matched to a gene: 13. In DNA form, the CDR3 reads TGTGCCAGCAGTCCGACGCCGGCAGGGGGTGGCTATGGCTACACCTTC. Translated, it gives CASSPTPAGGGYGYTF.

This clone was seen more than once but under ten times. The chain recombines TRBV11-2 with TRBJ2-7; 7 bases line up with TRBD2. J was trimmed by 5 bases and V by 4 bases; bases with no gene match: 11. The germline CDR1 and CDR2 sequences are SGHAT and FQNNGV. This CDR3 comprises 15 residues. In DNA, the CDR3 is TGTGCCAGCAGCTCCCACCGGACTAGACGCGACGAGCAGTACTTC. This translates into CASSSHRTRRDEQYF.

This chain joins TRBV30 and TRBJ2-7; the D gene is possibly TRBD2 (5 bases). The V gene lost 0 bases and the J gene lost 4 bases, with 13 bases spanning the gap. CDR3 length equals 14 residues. Germline V CDR1 and CDR2: GTSNPN, SVGIG (reference sequence). CDR3 in DNA: TGTGCCTGGAGTGTTCGGGGAATAGGGTACGAGCAGTACTTC. Residues: CAWSVRGIGYEQYF.

A few counts support this clone. At the DNA level, this CDR3 is encoded by other sequences in the same sample as well. The V and J genes are TRBV7-3 and TRBJ2-1; 7 bases align to TRBD1. The CDR3 extends over 18 amino acids. CDR1 is SGHTA, CDR2 FQGTGA, per germline. J gave up 3 bases and V 2 bases, and 13 bases lay outside the gene matches. The CDR3 reads CASSLFVSDRRNYNEQFF. CDR3 nucleotides: TGTGCCAGCAGCTTATTTGTTTCGGACAGGAGAAACTACAATGAGCAGTTCTTC.

This chain uses TRBV9 with TRBJ2-7; the match to TRBD2 covers 11 bases. Germline V lookup: CDR1 SGDLS, CDR2 YYNGEE. J gave up 5 bases and V 0 bases, and 4 bases lay outside the gene matches. The CDR3 has 15 amino acids. The CDR3: CASSVALAGEDEQYF. CDR3 DNA sequence: TGTGCCAGCAGCGTAGCACTAGCGGGAGAGGACGAGCAGTACTTC.

The rearrangement links TRBV4-1 to TRBJ2-3; possible D gene TRBD1, 6 bases. CDR3 length: 16 residues. Germline assignment: CDR1 MGHRA and CDR2 YSYEKL. V was cut by 6 bases and J by 2 bases, with 18 bases left in between. CDR3 nucleotide sequence: TGCGCCAGCAGTCTGATGGGGGCCTCGGCCACAGATACGCAGTATTTT. It codes for CASSLMGASATDTQYF.

The count of this clone is one. The V call is TRBV28, the J call TRBJ2-3, with a possible D match to TRBD1 (7 bases). Germline CDR1 reads MDHEN; CDR2 reads SYDVKM. V was shortened by 6 bases and J by 6 bases, with 10 bases between the two germline ends. The length of the CDR3 is 12 residues. In DNA, the CDR3 is TGTGCCAGCAGGTCAGGGGGGGATACGCAGTATTTT. This encodes CASRSGGDTQYF.

The chain uses TRBV29-1 and TRBJ2-1; 7 nucleotides line up with TRBD1. V lost 5 bases and J lost 3; bases outside the gene matches: 7. Germline values: CDR1 SQVTM, CDR2 ANQGSEA. The CDR3 loop spans 14 amino acids. DNA of the CDR3: TGCAGCGTTCCCGGACAGGCAATCTACAATGAGCAGTTCTTC. Protein: CSVPGQAIYNEQFF.